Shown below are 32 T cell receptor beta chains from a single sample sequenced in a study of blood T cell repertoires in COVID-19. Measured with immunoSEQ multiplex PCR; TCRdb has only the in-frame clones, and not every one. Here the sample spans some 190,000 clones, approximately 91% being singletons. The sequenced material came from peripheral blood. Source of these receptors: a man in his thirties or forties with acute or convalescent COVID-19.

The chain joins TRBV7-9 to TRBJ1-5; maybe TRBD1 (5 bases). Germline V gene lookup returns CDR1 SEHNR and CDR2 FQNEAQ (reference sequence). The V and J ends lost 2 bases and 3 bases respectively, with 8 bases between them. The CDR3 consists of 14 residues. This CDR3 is CASSLRGANQPQHF. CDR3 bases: TGTGCCAGCAGCTTAAGGGGCGCCAATCAGCCCCAGCATTTT.

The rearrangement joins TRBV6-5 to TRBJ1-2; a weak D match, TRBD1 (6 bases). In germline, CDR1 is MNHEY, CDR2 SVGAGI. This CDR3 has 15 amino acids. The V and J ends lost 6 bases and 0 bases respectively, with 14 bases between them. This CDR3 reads CASRPGDIANYGYTF. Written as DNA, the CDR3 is TGTGCCAGCAGGCCCGGGGACATTGCTAACTATGGCTACACCTTC.

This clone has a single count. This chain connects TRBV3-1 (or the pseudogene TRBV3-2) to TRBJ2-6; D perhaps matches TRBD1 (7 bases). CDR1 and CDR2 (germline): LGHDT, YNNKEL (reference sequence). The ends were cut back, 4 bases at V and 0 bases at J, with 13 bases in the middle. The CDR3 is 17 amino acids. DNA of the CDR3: TGTGCCAGCAGCCCGACAGGGACTGCCTCTGGGGCCAACGTCCTGACTTTC. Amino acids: CASSPTGTASGANVLTF.

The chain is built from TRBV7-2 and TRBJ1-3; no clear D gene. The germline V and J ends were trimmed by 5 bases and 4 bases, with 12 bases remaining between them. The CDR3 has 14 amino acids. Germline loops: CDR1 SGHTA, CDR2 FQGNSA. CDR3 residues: CASSTQVEGNTIYF. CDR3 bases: TGTGCCAGCAGCACTCAGGTTGAAGGAAACACCATATATTTT.

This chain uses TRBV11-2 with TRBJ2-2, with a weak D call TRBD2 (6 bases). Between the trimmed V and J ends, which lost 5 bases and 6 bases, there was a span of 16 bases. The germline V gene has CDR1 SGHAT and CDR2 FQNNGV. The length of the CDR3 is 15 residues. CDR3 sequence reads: CASSPPLAFAGELFF. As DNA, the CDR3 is TGTGCCAGCAGCCCCCCCCTAGCGTTCGCCGGGGAGCTGTTTTTT. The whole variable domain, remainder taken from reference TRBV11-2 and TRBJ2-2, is EAGVAQSPRYKIIEKRQSVAFWCNPISGHATLYWYQQILGQGPKLLIQFQNNGVVDDSQLPKDRFSAERLKGVDSTLKIQPAKLEDSAVYLCASSPPLAFAGELFFGEGSRLTVL.

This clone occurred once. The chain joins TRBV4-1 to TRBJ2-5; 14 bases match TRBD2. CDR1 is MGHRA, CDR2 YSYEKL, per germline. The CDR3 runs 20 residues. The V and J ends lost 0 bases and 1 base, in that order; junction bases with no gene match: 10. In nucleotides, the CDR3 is TGCGCCAGCAGCCAAGAACGTAGTGGGACTAGCGGGGGTACCCAAGAGACCCAGTACTTC. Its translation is CASSQERSGTSGGTQETQYF.

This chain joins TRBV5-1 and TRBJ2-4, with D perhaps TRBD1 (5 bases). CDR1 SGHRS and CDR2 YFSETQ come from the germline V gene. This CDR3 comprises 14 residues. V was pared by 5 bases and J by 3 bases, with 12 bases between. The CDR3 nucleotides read TGCGCCAGCAGAATAGACAGCGACAAAAACATTCAGTACTTC. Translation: CASRIDSDKNIQYF.

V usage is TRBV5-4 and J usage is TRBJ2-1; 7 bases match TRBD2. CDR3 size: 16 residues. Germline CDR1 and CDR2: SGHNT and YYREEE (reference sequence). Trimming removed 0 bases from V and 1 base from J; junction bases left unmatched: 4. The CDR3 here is CASSLAGGSSYNEQFF. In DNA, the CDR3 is TGTGCCAGCAGCTTGGCGGGCGGGAGTTCCTACAATGAGCAGTTCTTC.

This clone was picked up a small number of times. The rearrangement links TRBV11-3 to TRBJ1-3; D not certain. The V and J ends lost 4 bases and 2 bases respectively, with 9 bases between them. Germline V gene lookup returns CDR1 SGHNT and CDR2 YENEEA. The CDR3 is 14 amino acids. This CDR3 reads CASSSGGTGNTIYF. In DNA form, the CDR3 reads TGTGCCAGCAGCTCCGGCGGTACTGGAAACACCATATATTTT. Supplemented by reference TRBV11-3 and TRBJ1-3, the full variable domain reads EAGVVQSPRYKIIEKKQPVAFWCNPISGHNTLYWYLQNLGQGPELLIRYENEEAVDDSQLPKDRFSAERLKGVDSTLKIQPAELGDSAVYLCASSSGGTGNTIYFGEGSWLTVV.

This CDR3 reads CATSVASPVPEAFF. The CDR3, as DNA: TGTGCCACCAGCGTAGCATCCCCGGTGCCTGAAGCTTTCTTT. This sequence joins TRBV15 and TRBJ1-1; D remains ambiguous. Germline CDR1 and CDR2: LNHNV and YYDKDF (reference sequence). This CDR3 region has 14 residues. V gave up 5 bases and J gave up 6 bases, with 16 bases separating them.

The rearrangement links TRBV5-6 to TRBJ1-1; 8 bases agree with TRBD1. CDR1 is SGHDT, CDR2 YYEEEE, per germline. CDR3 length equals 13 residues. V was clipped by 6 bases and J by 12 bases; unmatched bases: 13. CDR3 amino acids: CASIPQGARGPFF. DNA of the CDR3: TGTGCCAGCATCCCCCAGGGGGCAAGGGGCCCTTTCTTT.

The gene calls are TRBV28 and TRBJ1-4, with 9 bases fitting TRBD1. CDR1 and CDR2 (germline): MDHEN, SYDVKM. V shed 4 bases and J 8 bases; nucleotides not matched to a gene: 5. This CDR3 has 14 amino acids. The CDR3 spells CASSSLQGAEKLFF. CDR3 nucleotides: TGTGCCAGCAGTTCCTTACAGGGGGCGGAAAAACTGTTTTTT. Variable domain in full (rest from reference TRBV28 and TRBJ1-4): DVKVTQSSRYLVKRTGEKVFLECVQDMDHENMFWYRQDPGLGLRLIYFSYDVKMKEKGDIPEGYSVSREKKERFSLILESASTNQTSMYLCASSSLQGAEKLFFGSGTQLSVL.

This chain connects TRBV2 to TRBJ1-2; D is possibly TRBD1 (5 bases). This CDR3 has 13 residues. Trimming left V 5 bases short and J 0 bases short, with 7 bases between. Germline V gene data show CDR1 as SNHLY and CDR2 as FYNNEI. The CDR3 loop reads CASSRTTNYGYTF. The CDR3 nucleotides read TGTGCCAGCAGTCGGACAACTAACTATGGCTACACCTTC. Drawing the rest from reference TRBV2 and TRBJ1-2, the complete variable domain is EPEVTQTPSHQVTQMGQEVILRCVPISNHLYFYWYRQILGQKVEFLVSFYNNEISEKSEIFDDQFSVERPDGSNFTLKIRSTKLEDSAMYFCASSRTTNYGYTFGSGTRLTVV.

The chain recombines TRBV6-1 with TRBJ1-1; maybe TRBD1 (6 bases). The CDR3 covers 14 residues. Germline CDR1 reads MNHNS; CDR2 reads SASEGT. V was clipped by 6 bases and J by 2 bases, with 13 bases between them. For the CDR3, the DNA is TGTGCCAGCAGGGACAGCCCCAGAAACACTGAAGCTTTCTTT. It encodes CASRDSPRNTEAFF.

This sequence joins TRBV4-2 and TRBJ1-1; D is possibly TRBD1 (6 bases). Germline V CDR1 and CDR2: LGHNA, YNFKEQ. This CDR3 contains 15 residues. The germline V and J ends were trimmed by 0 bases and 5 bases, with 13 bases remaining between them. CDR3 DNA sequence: TGTGCCAGCAGCCAAGATTCCAGGGGCAATACTGAAGCTTTCTTT. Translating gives CASSQDSRGNTEAFF.

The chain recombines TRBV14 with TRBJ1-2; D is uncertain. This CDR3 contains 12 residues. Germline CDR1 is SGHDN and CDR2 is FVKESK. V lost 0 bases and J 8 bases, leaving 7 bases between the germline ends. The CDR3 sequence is CASSQDLGGYTF. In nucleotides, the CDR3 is TGTGCCAGCAGCCAAGATTTGGGCGGCTACACCTTC. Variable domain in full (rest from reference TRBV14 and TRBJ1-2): EAGVTQFPSHSVIEKGQTVTLRCDPISGHDNLYWYRRVMGKEIKFLLHFVKESKQDESGMPNNRFLAERTGGTYSTLKVQPAELEDSGVYFCASSQDLGGYTFGSGTRLTVV.

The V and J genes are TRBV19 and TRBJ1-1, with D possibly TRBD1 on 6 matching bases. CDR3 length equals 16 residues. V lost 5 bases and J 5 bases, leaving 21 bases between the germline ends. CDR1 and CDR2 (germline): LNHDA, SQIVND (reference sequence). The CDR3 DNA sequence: TGTGCCAGTAGTCCCCGAGCGTGGGGGCCTGGGACTGAAGCTTTCTTT. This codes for CASSPRAWGPGTEAFF.

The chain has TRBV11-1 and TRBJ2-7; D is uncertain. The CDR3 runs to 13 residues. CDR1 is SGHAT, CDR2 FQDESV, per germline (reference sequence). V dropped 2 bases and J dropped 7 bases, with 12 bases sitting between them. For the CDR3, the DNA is TGTGCCAGCAGCTTAAAGGCCGGGTTTGAGCAGTACTTC. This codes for CASSLKAGFEQYF.

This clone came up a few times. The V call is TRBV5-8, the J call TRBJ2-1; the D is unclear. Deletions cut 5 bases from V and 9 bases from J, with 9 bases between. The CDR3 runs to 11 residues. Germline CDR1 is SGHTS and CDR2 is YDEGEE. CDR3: CASRLILEQFF. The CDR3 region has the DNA TGTGCCAGCAGATTGATCCTTGAGCAGTTCTTC. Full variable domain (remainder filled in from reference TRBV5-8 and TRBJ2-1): EAGVTQSPTHLIKTRGQQATLRCSPISGHTSVYWYQQALGLGLQFLLWYDEGEERNRGNFPPRFSGRQFPNYSSELNVNALELEDSALYLCASRLILEQFFGPGTRLTVL.

As DNA, the CDR3 is TGTGCCAGCAGTGAGCTGCCGGGTCCCGGGGAGACCCAGTACTTC. Protein: CASSELPGPGETQYF. The chain uses TRBV6-1 and TRBJ2-5; D not certain. The CDR3 contains 15 residues. Germline V gives CDR1 MNHNS, CDR2 SASEGT. Trimming took off 3 bases at V and 5 bases at J, with 16 bases between the two ends.

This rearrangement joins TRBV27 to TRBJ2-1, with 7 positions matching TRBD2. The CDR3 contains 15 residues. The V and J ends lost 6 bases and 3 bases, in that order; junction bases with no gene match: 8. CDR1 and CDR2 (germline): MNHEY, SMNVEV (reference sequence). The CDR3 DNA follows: TGTGCCAGCAGCCCTAAAGCGGGGATCTACAATGAGCAGTTCTTC. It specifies CASSPKAGIYNEQFF.

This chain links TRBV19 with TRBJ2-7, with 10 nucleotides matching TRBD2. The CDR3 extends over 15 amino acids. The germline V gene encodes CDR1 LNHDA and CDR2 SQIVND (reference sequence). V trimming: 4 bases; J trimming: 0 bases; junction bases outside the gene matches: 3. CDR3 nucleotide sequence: TGTGCCAGTAGTAGGGCTAGCGGGAGCTCCTACGAGCAGTACTTC. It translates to CASSRASGSSYEQYF.

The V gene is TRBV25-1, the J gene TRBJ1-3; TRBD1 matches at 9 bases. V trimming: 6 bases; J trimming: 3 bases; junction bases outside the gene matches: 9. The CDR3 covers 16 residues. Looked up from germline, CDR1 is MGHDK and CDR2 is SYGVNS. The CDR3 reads CASRSDRGEIGNTIYF. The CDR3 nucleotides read TGTGCCAGCAGATCCGACAGGGGGGAAATTGGAAACACCATATATTTT.

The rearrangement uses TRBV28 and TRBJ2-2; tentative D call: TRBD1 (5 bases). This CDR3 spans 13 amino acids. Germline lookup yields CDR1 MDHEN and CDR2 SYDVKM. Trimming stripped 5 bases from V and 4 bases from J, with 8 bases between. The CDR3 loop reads CASSEQVTGELFF. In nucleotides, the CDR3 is TGTGCCAGCAGTGAACAGGTCACCGGGGAGCTGTTTTTT.

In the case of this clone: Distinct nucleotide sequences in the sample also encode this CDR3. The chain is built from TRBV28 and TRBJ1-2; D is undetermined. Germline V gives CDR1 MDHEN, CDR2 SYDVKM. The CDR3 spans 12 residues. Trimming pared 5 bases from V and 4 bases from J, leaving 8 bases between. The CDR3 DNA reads TGTGCCAGCAGTCCCCGTCTCTATGGCTACACCTTC. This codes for CASSPRLYGYTF.

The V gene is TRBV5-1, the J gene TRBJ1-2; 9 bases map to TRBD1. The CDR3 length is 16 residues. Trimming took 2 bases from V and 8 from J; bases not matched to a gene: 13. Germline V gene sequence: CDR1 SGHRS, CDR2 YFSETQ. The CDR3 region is CASSFGDRESSGGYTF. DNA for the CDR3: TGCGCCAGCAGCTTCGGGGACAGGGAGTCGTCGGGAGGCTACACCTTC. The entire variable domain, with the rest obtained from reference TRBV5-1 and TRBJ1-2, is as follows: KAGVTQTPRYLIKTRGQQVTLSCSPISGHRSVSWYQQTPGQGLQFLFEYFSETQRNKGNFPGRFSGRQFSNSRSEMNVSTLELGDSALYLCASSFGDRESSGGYTFGSGTRLTVV.

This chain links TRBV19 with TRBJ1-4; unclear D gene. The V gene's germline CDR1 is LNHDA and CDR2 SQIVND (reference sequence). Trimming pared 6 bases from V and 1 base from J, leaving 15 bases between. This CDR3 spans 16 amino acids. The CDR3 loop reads CASSDLRGKTNEKLFF. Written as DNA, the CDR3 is TGTGCCAGTAGCGATCTTCGGGGTAAAACTAATGAAAAACTGTTTTTT.

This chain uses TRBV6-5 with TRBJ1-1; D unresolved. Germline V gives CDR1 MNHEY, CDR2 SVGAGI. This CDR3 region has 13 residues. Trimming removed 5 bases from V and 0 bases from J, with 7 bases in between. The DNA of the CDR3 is TGTGCCAGCAGTATCCAGTTGAACACTGAAGCTTTCTTT. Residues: CASSIQLNTEAFF.

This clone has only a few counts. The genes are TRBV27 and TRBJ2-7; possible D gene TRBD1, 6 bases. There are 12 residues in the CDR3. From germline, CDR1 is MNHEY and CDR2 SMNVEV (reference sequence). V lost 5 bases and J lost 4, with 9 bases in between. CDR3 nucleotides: TGTGCCAGCAGTGTAAGGGGGTACGAGCAGTACTTC. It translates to CASSVRGYEQYF.

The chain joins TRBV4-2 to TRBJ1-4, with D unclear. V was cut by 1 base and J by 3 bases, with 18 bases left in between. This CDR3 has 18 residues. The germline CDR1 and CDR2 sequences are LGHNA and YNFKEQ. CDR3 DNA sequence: TGTGCCAGCAGCCAAGGCCCGACCTCTAGAAACTCTAATGAAAAACTGTTTTTT. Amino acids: CASSQGPTSRNSNEKLFF.

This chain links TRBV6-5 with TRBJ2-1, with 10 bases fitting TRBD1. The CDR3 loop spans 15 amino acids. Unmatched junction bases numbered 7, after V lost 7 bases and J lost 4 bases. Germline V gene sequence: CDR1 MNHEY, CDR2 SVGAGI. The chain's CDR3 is CASKIGQGGYNEQFF. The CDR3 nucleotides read TGTGCCAGCAAAATAGGACAGGGGGGGTACAATGAGCAGTTCTTC.

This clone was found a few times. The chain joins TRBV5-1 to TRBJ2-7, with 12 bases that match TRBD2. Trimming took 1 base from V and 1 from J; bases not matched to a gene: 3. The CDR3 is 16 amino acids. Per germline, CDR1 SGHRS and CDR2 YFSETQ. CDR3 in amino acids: CASSLTLAGGSYEQYF. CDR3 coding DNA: TGCGCCAGCAGCTTGACACTAGCGGGAGGATCCTACGAGCAGTACTTC. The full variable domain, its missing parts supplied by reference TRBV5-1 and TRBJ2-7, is KAGVTQTPRYLIKTRGQQVTLSCSPISGHRSVSWYQQTPGQGLQFLFEYFSETQRNKGNFPGRFSGRQFSNSRSEMNVSTLELGDSALYLCASSLTLAGGSYEQYFGPGTRLTVT.